This TCR beta chain was sequenced in a study of T cell responses to AZD1222 COVID-19 vaccine. The study's findings and limits: Reportedly, close to half of spike-specific TCRs are directed against unmutated variant regions. Seropositive status at baseline applied to only a handful of AZD1222 recipients.

The data were produced by immunoSEQ multiplex PCR, yet TCRdb's version contains in-frame clones alone and is incomplete. The data show 120,000 or so clones, 92% seen once. Of note for this clone: The antigen is undetermined.

This CDR3 has 15 amino acids. Germline V gene sequence: CDR1 WSHSY, CDR2 SAAADI. The junction had 5 bases not matched to a gene; V was cut back by 7 bases and J by 2 bases. Investigators merged groups given second doses at roughly 4 or roughly 12 weeks. Sequenced here: peripheral blood, sampled 28 days after the second AZD1222 dose. The genes are TRBV10-2 and TRBJ2-1, with 10 bases matching TRBD1. The clonotype originates from an adult who received the AZD1222 COVID-19 vaccine. The DNA of the CDR3 is TGCGCCAGCACCGAGGGGACAGGGGCCTACAATGAGCAGTTCTTC. This gives the protein CASTEGTGAYNEQFF.